Each of the 27 T cell receptor beta chains below was sequenced from the same sample in a study of memory CD4+ T cells and cytomegalovirus serostatus. Libraries were prepared by immunoSEQ multiplex PCR; TCRdb keeps only in-frame clonotypes and omits some of them. Here the sample spans 50,000 or so clones, 82% being singletons. Single viable CD3+CD4+CD8-CD45RO+ cells were sorted as the memory CD4+ T cells. Material: memory CD4+ T cells from blood. These receptors originate from an adult in good health and CMV-seronegative.

The chain employs TRBV30 and TRBJ2-7; 7 bases are shared with TRBD1. The CDR3 is 14 amino acids. The germline V gene has CDR1 GTSNPN and CDR2 SVGIG (reference sequence). The V segment lost 5 bases and the J segment 3 bases; nucleotides outside the gene matches: 10. As DNA, the CDR3 is TGTGCCTGGGGGAAGGGACAGTGGGACTACGAGCAGTACTTC. Its translation is CAWGKGQWDYEQYF.

This clone was detected only once. The chain is built from TRBV7-6 and TRBJ2-2; D is ambiguous. The CDR3 has 16 residues. Germline assignment: CDR1 SGHVS and CDR2 FNYEAQ. Trimming cost V 2 bases and J 1 base, with 11 bases left between them. Here the CDR3 DNA reads TGTGCCAGCAGCTTAACTGCTCAGAGGAACACCGGGGAGCTGTTTTTT. Protein sequence: CASSLTAQRNTGELFF.

A few counts support this clone. The rearrangement uses TRBV5-5 and TRBJ2-7, with 12 bases that match TRBD1. Trimming took 0 bases from V and 6 from J; bases not matched to a gene: 7. The germline V gene has CDR1 SGHKS and CDR2 YYEKEE (reference sequence). CDR3 length equals 16 residues. The chain's CDR3 is CASSLGDRGLLGEQYF. The DNA of the CDR3 is TGTGCCAGCAGCTTGGGGGACAGGGGGCTCTTGGGCGAGCAGTACTTC. The full variable domain, in which reference TRBV5-5 and TRBJ2-7 provide the parts outside the CDR3, is DAGVTQSPTHLIKTRGQQVTLRCSPISGHKSVSWYQQVLGQGPQFIFQYYEKEERGRGNFPDRFSARQFPNYSSELNVNALLLGDSALYLCASSLGDRGLLGEQYFGPGTRLTVT.

The J gene is TRBJ1-2, the V gene TRBV28; no clear D. The germline V gene has CDR1 MDHEN and CDR2 SYDVKM. Trimming took off 3 bases at V and 10 bases at J, with 15 bases between the two ends. The CDR3 covers 13 residues. CDR3 residues: CASSFRRAGYYTF. The DNA for the CDR3 is TGTGCCAGCAGTTTCCGGCGGGCGGGTTACTACACCTTC.

The chain carries TRBV5-1 and TRBJ2-3; TRBD2 aligns across 11 bases. The CDR3 is 16 residues long. From germline, CDR1 is SGHRS and CDR2 YFSETQ. With V trimmed by 4 bases and J by 0 bases, 4 bases remained unmatched. In DNA form, the CDR3 reads TGCGCCAGCAGCGAACGACTAGCGGGGAGCACAGATACGCAGTATTTT. Translated, it gives CASSERLAGSTDTQYF. Full variable domain (missing parts from reference TRBV5-1 and TRBJ2-3): KAGVTQTPRYLIKTRGQQVTLSCSPISGHRSVSWYQQTPGQGLQFLFEYFSETQRNKGNFPGRFSGRQFSNSRSEMNVSTLELGDSALYLCASSERLAGSTDTQYFGPGTRLTVL.

V and J are TRBV6-1 and TRBJ1-6, with D possibly being TRBD1 (5 bases). This CDR3 comprises 12 residues. Trimming took 7 bases from V and 9 from J, leaving 10 bases between them. Germline-derived CDR1 and CDR2 are MNHNS and SASEGT. CDR3 in amino acids: CASTQGASPLHF. CDR3 nucleotide sequence: TGTGCCAGCACCCAGGGAGCTTCACCCCTCCACTTT.

This chain links TRBV28 with TRBJ2-1, with D unclear. The germline CDR1 and CDR2 sequences are MDHEN and SYDVKM. The CDR3 is 17 amino acids. The V end was cut by 5 bases, the J end by 5 bases, with 22 bases between. The chain's CDR3 is CASSLLVFARRHNEQFF. The CDR3 coding sequence is TGTGCCAGCAGTCTTTTGGTCTTCGCGAGAAGACACAATGAGCAGTTCTTC.

The J gene is TRBJ1-5, the V gene TRBV6-5, with 11 bases lining up with TRBD1. Germline assignment: CDR1 MNHEY and CDR2 SVGAGI. The CDR3 spans 15 residues. With 4 bases clipped from V and 5 bases from J, the junction kept 4 bases outside the gene matches. CDR3 nucleotide sequence: TGTGCCAGCAGTTTAGGGACAGGGGGTTATCAGCCCCAGCATTTT. This translates into CASSLGTGGYQPQHF.

This clone was picked up one time. The rearrangement links TRBV6-5 to TRBJ2-1; 9 nucleotides match TRBD1. J gave up 6 bases and V 6 bases, and 6 bases lay outside the gene matches. Per germline, CDR1 MNHEY and CDR2 SVGAGI. The length of the CDR3 is 14 residues. The CDR3 sequence is CASSPGQGRNEQFF. As DNA, the CDR3 is TGTGCCAGCAGCCCGGGACAGGGTCGCAATGAGCAGTTCTTC.

This rearrangement joins TRBV5-1 to TRBJ2-3; TRBD2 aligns across 9 bases. This CDR3 spans 13 amino acids. After removal of 5 bases from V and 6 bases from J, the junction contained 4 bases not matched to a gene. Germline V lookup: CDR1 SGHRS, CDR2 YFSETQ. The CDR3 spells CASSGAGGDTQYF. CDR3 DNA sequence: TGCGCCAGCAGTGGAGCGGGGGGTGATACGCAGTATTTT.

This clone has just one count. Other nucleotide sequences from this sample produce the same CDR3. This chain links TRBV7-8 with TRBJ1-4, with D unresolved. The CDR3 spans 14 residues. V was pared by 2 bases and J by 4 bases, with 8 bases between. Germline CDR1 and CDR2: SGHVS and FQNEAQ. The CDR3 here is CASSLTPVNEKLFF. The CDR3 DNA follows: TGTGCCAGCAGCTTAACCCCCGTTAATGAAAAACTGTTTTTT.

The J gene is TRBJ1-1, the V gene TRBV7-9, with 7 positions matching TRBD1. V shed 2 bases and J 4 bases; nucleotides not matched to a gene: 10. This CDR3 contains 16 residues. CDR1 is SEHNR and CDR2 is FQNEAQ in the germline V gene (reference sequence). CDR3 sequence (DNA): TGTGCCAGCAGCTTAAAGTCTCAGGGGGACGGCACTGAAGCTTTCTTT. Translating it yields CASSLKSQGDGTEAFF.

The chain is built from TRBV9 and TRBJ2-2; D unresolved. CDR1 and CDR2 from the germline V gene are SGDLS and YYNGEE. Trimming pared 0 bases from V and 1 base from J, leaving 7 bases between. The length of the CDR3 is 15 residues. The CDR3: CASSVDTWNTGELFF. CDR3 coding DNA: TGTGCCAGCAGCGTAGACACCTGGAACACCGGGGAGCTGTTTTTT.

The V gene is TRBV5-1, the J gene TRBJ2-3; tentative D call: TRBD1 (6 bases). Germline assignment: CDR1 SGHRS and CDR2 YFSETQ. There are 16 residues in the CDR3. V shed 7 bases and J shed 4 bases, with 22 bases lying between them. As DNA, the CDR3 is TGCGCCAGCGGACTCGAACCGGTGGGGGCGGCAGATACGCAGTATTTT. Protein sequence: CASGLEPVGAADTQYF.

The CDR3 protein is CAVVDSQTDTQYF. The CDR3, as DNA: TGTGCCGTGGTGGACAGTCAAACAGATACGCAGTATTTT. This chain uses TRBV10-3 with TRBJ2-3; maybe TRBD1 (6 bases). The V gene lost 11 bases and the J gene lost 3 bases, with 15 bases spanning the gap. This CDR3 spans 13 amino acids. Germline CDR1 is ENHRY and CDR2 is SYGVKD.

The gene calls are TRBV29-1 and TRBJ1-5; a weak D match, TRBD1 (6 bases). This CDR3 is 13 amino acids long. Between the trimmed V and J ends, which lost 2 bases and 5 bases, there was a span of 10 bases. Germline CDR1 SQVTM, CDR2 ANQGSEA. The CDR3 nucleotides are TGCAGCGTTGAATTTGGGGGCGATCAGCCCCAGCATTTT. Protein: CSVEFGGDQPQHF.

With respect to this clone: One end of the junction does not line up with germline, which may come from a read error. The V call is TRBV2, the J call TRBJ1-2; TRBD1 matches 8 bases. Germline V gives CDR1 SNHLY, CDR2 FYNNEI. The CDR3 consists of 12 residues. The CDR3 protein is CASSERGDRGLF. The CDR3 DNA reads as TGTGCCAGCAGTGAAAGAGGAGACAGGGGCCTCTTC.

This sequence joins TRBV18 and TRBJ1-1; 7 bases fit TRBD1. The CDR3 is 16 amino acids. From germline, CDR1 is KGHSH and CDR2 LQKENI. The junction had 11 bases not matched to a gene; V was cut back by 3 bases and J by 4 bases. The CDR3 here is CASSPNPGRGGTEAFF. The CDR3, as DNA: TGTGCCAGCTCACCCAACCCGGGCAGGGGGGGCACTGAAGCTTTCTTT.

The CDR3 spells CASSQGFGSYNEQFF. CDR3 bases: TGTGCCAGCAGCCAGGGGTTTGGCTCCTACAATGAGCAGTTCTTC. The chain recombines TRBV11-3 with TRBJ2-1; D possibly corresponds to TRBD1 (6 bases). CDR1 and CDR2 from the germline V gene are SGHNT and YENEEA. CDR3 length equals 15 residues. The V end lost 5 bases, the J end lost 0 bases, and 11 bases lay between the germline ends.

This rearrangement joins TRBV18 to TRBJ2-2, with D perhaps TRBD1 (5 bases). Germline V lookup: CDR1 KGHSH, CDR2 LQKENI. V lost 0 bases and J lost 6, with 11 bases in between. This CDR3 is built from 15 residues. The CDR3 DNA is TGTGCCAGCTCACCACCGGCAGGGATGGCCGGGGAGCTGTTTTTT. Protein sequence: CASSPPAGMAGELFF.

V and J are TRBV5-4 and TRBJ2-7; either TRBD1 or TRBD2 may fit D (5 bases each). Between the trimmed V and J ends, which lost 4 bases and 7 bases, there was a span of 18 bases. This CDR3 is 14 amino acids long. Germline V gives CDR1 SGHNT, CDR2 YYREEE (reference sequence). The CDR3 DNA is TGTGCCAGCAGCCCTTCGGGGCGTAGGTGGGAGCAGTACTTC. Translated: CASSPSGRRWEQYF.

This rearrangement joins TRBV19 to TRBJ1-6; 9 bases line up with TRBD1. CDR1 is LNHDA and CDR2 is SQIVND in the germline V gene (reference sequence). The CDR3 has 16 residues. Unmatched junction bases numbered 12, after V lost 5 bases and J lost 10 bases. CDR3 sequence: CASSAPGTGRGSPLHF. The CDR3 DNA is TGTGCCAGTAGTGCCCCCGGGACAGGGCGGGGATCACCCCTCCACTTT.

This chain uses TRBV5-8 with TRBJ2-5, with D tentatively TRBD1 (8 bases). Germline V gene data show CDR1 as SGHTS and CDR2 as YDEGEE. The CDR3 is 15 residues long. V shed 3 bases and J shed 5 bases, with 17 bases lying between them. The CDR3 nucleotides are TGTGCCAGCAGCTCGAAAGGACAGGGAGGGGAGACCCAGTACTTC. Its translation is CASSSKGQGGETQYF.

The V call is TRBV15, the J call TRBJ2-5; a weak D match, TRBD2 (7 bases). Trimming stripped 0 bases from V and 9 bases from J, with 20 bases between. From germline, CDR1 is LNHNV and CDR2 YYDKDF (reference sequence). The CDR3 has 16 residues. The CDR3 loop is CATSRESLVGGASQYF. The CDR3 nucleotides are TGTGCCACCAGCAGAGAATCTCTGGTAGGGGGGGCGTCCCAGTACTTC.

V is TRBV27 and J is TRBJ1-5; TRBD1 might be the D (5 bases). The CDR3 is 18 residues long. V was shortened by 5 bases and J by 3 bases, with 23 bases between the two germline ends. CDR1 is MNHEY, CDR2 SMNVEV, per germline (reference sequence). The CDR3 sequence is CASSLRLGGGMVNQPQHF. The CDR3 region has the DNA TGTGCCAGCAGTCTCCGTTTGGGGGGGGGTATGGTCAATCAGCCCCAGCATTTT.

The rearrangement joins TRBV5-1 to TRBJ2-7, with a possible D match to TRBD2 (7 bases). The germline V gene encodes CDR1 SGHRS and CDR2 YFSETQ. V was cut by 4 bases and J by 3 bases, with 14 bases left in between. This CDR3 comprises 14 residues. The CDR3 nucleotides are TGCGCCAGCAGCCTAGGACTAGGGGGCTACGAGCAGTACTTC. Amino acid sequence: CASSLGLGGYEQYF.

The chain recombines TRBV7-2 with TRBJ1-5; tentatively, D is TRBD1 (5 bases). Germline V lookup: CDR1 SGHTA, CDR2 FQGNSA. V dropped 2 bases and J dropped 7 bases, with 6 bases sitting between them. The CDR3 runs to 12 residues. This CDR3 reads CASSLRGQPQHF. CDR3 coding DNA: TGTGCCAGCAGCTTACGGGGGCAGCCCCAGCATTTT.